Listed below are T cell receptor beta chains from one sample, sequenced in a study of shared clonotypes between healthy human individuals. The repertoire was sequenced with immunoSEQ multiplex PCR; TCRdb's copy has only in-frame clones and lacks some. The table lists around 1.9 million clones, 85% to 95% of them singletons. The sequencing input was naive CD8+ T cells from PBMCs. Every receptor here comes from a man in his late teens or twenties in good health. Some clones in this sample may be carry-over from other donors' samples. CDR3s leave out the opening cysteine and the closing phenylalanine or tryptophan. D genes are given only for firm matches.

ASSPGPGTGRDEQF | TRBV7-7 | 14 | TRBD2 | TRBJ2-1
ASSPPHTGELF | TRBV9 | 11 | . | TRBJ2-2
ASNRTDYYGYT | TRBV9 | 11 | . | TRBJ1-2
ASSLEAALLQETQY | TRBV7-2 | 14 | . | TRBJ2-5
ASSIGRFTEAF | TRBV19 | 11 | . | TRBJ1-1
ASRLDRNTEAF | TRBV28 | 11 | . | TRBJ1-1
ASRGVSYEQY | TRBV10-2 | 10 | . | TRBJ2-7
AVAPSPSYEQY | TRBV19 | 11 | . | TRBJ2-7
ASSISFNYGYT | TRBV19 | 11 | . | TRBJ1-2
ASSSIQLTGGQGFSNQPQH | TRBV7-3 | 19 | . | TRBJ1-5
ASSLAGRWAEAF | TRBV7-8 | 12 | . | TRBJ1-1
ASSLVLTTTNEKLF | TRBV7-8 | 14 | . | TRBJ1-4
ATDAREGSYEQY | TRBV6-6 | 12 | TRBD2 | TRBJ2-7
ASSLVAGADGELF | TRBV11-2 | 13 | TRBD2 | TRBJ2-2
ASSIYRGTGELF | TRBV19 | 12 | TRBD1 | TRBJ2-2
ASRVDRGPSYEQY | TRBV28 | 13 | TRBD1 | TRBJ2-7
ASSLFGPGTGELF | TRBV27 | 13 | . | TRBJ2-2
ASSLWGQHSEAF | TRBV5-4 | 12 | TRBD1 | TRBJ1-1
SAGTGETYEQY | TRBV29-1 | 11 | TRBD1 | TRBJ2-7
ASSMNEGNEQF | TRBV6-5 | 11 | . | TRBJ2-1